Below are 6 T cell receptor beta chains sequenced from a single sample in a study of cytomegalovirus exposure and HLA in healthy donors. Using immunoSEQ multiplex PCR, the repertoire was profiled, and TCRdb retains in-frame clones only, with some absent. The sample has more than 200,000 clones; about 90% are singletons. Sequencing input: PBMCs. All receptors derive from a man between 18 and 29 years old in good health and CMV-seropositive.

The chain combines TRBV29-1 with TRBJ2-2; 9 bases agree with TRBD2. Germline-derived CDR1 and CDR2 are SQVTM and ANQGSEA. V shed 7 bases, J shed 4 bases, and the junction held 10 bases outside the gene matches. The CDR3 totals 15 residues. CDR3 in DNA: TGCAGCGGGACAGGAGCGGGAGGCCCCACCGGGGAGCTGTTTTTT. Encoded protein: CSGTGAGGPTGELFF.

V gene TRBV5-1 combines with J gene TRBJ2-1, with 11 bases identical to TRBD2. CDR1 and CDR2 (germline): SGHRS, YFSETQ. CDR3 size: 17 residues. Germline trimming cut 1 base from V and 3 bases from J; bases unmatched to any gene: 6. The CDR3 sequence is CASSLSTSGTCYNEQFF. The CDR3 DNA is TGCGCCAGCAGCTTGTCGACTAGCGGGACATGCTACAATGAGCAGTTCTTC.

CDR3 sequence: CASRPGQGASDTQYF. CDR3 in DNA: TGTGCCAGCAGACCAGGACAGGGGGCCTCAGATACGCAGTATTTT. The chain uses TRBV25-1 and TRBJ2-3; 11 bases fit TRBD1. V dropped 6 bases and J dropped 4; count of bases not matched to a gene: 6. Germline V gene data show CDR1 as MGHDK and CDR2 as SYGVNS. The CDR3 runs 15 residues.

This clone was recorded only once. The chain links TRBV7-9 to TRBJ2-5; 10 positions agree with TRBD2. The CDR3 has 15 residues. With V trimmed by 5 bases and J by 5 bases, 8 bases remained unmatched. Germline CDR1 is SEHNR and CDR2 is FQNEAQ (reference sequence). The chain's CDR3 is CASSPWASGSETQYF. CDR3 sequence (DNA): TGTGCCAGCAGCCCCTGGGCTAGCGGGAGTGAGACCCAGTACTTC.

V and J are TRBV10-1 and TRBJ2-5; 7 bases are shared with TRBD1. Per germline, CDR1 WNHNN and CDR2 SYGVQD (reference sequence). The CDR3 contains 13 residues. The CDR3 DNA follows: TGCGCAATCAGGGGGTGGGGCGACGAGACCCAGTACTTC. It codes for CAIRGWGDETQYF.

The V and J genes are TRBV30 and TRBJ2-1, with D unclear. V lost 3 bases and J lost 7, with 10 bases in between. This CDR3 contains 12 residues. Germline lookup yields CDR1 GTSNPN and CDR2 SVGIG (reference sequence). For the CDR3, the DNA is TGTGCCTGGAGCCTCGGCAGTAATGAGCAGTTCTTC. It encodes CAWSLGSNEQFF.